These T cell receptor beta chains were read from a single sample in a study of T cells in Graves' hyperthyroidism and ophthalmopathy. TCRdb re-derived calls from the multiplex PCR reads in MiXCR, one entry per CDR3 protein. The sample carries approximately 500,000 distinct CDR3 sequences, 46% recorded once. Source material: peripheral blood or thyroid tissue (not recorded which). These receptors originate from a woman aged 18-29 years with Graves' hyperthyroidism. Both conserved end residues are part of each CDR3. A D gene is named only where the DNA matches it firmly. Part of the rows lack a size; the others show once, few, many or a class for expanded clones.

cdr3_aa: CASRGGGAWEQYF
cdr3_nt: TGTGCCAGCCGGGGCGGGGGGGCGTGGGAGCAGTACTTC
v_call: TRBV28
j_call: TRBJ2-7
clone_size: many
d_call: TRBD2

cdr3_aa: CASRSSSGRTSGANVLTF
cdr3_nt: TGTGCCAGCAGATCCTCTAGCGGGAGGACCTCTGGGGCCAACGTCCTGACTTTC
v_call: TRBV9
j_call: TRBJ2-6
clone_size: once
d_call: TRBD2

cdr3_aa: CASSWDRGRNSPLHF
cdr3_nt: TGTGCCAGCAGTTGGGACAGGGGCCGAAATTCACCCCTCCACTTT
v_call: TRBV6-5
j_call: TRBJ1-6
clone_size: once
d_call: TRBD1

cdr3_aa: CAISDSKEPGGELFF
cdr3_nt: TGTGCCATCAGTGACTCCAAAGAACCGGGCGGGGAGTTGTTTTTT
v_call: TRBV10-3
j_call: TRBJ2-2
clone_size: NA
d_call: NA

cdr3_aa: CALTGWGTQYF
cdr3_nt: TGTGCCCTGACAGGGTGGGGGACCCAGTACTTC
v_call: TRBV30
j_call: TRBJ2-5
clone_size: many
d_call: TRBD1

cdr3_aa: CSVRTGREQYF
cdr3_nt: TGCAGCGTTCGGACCGGGAGGGAGCAGTACTTC
v_call: TRBV29-1
j_call: TRBJ2-7
clone_size: many
d_call: TRBD2

cdr3_aa: CASSLLSGGLAEAFF
cdr3_nt: TGTGCCAGCTCACTTCTTTCAGGGGGTCTAGCTGAAGCTTTCTTT
v_call: TRBV18
j_call: TRBJ1-1
clone_size: few
d_call: TRBD1

cdr3_aa: CSAASEGGDGNQPQHF
cdr3_nt: TGCAGCGCTGCCTCAGAGGGGGGAGATGGCAATCAGCCCCAGCATTTT
v_call: TRBV29-1
j_call: TRBJ1-5
clone_size: NA
d_call: NA

cdr3_aa: CASSLTSEETQHF
cdr3_nt: TGTGCCAGCAGCTTGACTAGCGAAGAGACCCAGCATTTT
v_call: TRBV5-4
j_call: TRBJ1-5
clone_size: NA
d_call: NA

cdr3_aa: CASSPRTGINTGELFF
cdr3_nt: TGTGCCAGCTCACCAAGGACAGGGATTAACACCGGGGAGCTGTTTTTT
v_call: TRBV7-9
j_call: TRBJ2-2
clone_size: NA
d_call: TRBD1

cdr3_aa: CATSASAGQAQGEQYF
cdr3_nt: TGTGCCACCAGTGCTAGTGCGGGACAAGCACAGGGCGAGCAGTACTTC
v_call: TRBV24-1
j_call: TRBJ2-7
clone_size: NA
d_call: NA

cdr3_aa: CSSPPSGRETQYF
cdr3_nt: TGCAGCTCACCACCCAGCGGGCGGGAGACCCAGTACTTC
v_call: TRBV29-1
j_call: TRBJ2-5
clone_size: NA
d_call: NA

cdr3_aa: CSARDRWGELDTQYF
cdr3_nt: TGCAGTGCTAGAGATCGTTGGGGGGAGTTAGATACGCAGTATTTT
v_call: TRBV20-1
j_call: TRBJ2-3
clone_size: few
d_call: NA

cdr3_aa: CASSATGVGTGELFF
cdr3_nt: TGTGCCAGCAGCGCAACAGGGGTGGGCACCGGGGAGCTGTTTTTT
v_call: TRBV13
j_call: TRBJ2-2
clone_size: many
d_call: TRBD1

cdr3_aa: CSVLTGVPGYEQYF
cdr3_nt: TGCAGCGTGCTCACAGGGGTCCCGGGCTACGAGCAGTACTTC
v_call: TRBV29-1
j_call: TRBJ2-7
clone_size: many
d_call: TRBD1

cdr3_aa: CASSIRQGSYEQYF
cdr3_nt: TGTGCCAGTAGTATTCGGCAGGGCTCCTACGAGCAGTACTTC
v_call: TRBV19
j_call: TRBJ2-7
clone_size: many
d_call: NA

cdr3_aa: CASSIGLAMNTGELFF
cdr3_nt: TGTGCCAGTAGTATAGGCCTAGCCATGAACACCGGGGAGCTGTTTTTT
v_call: TRBV19
j_call: TRBJ2-2
clone_size: many
d_call: NA

cdr3_aa: CASSLETGTNSPLHF
cdr3_nt: TGTGCCAGCAGTTTAGAGACGGGGACCAATTCACCCCTCCACTTT
v_call: TRBV12-3/TRBV12-4
j_call: TRBJ1-6
clone_size: many
d_call: NA

cdr3_aa: CAGSFGVFSYEQYF
cdr3_nt: TGTGCCGGCAGCTTTGGGGTTTTCTCCTACGAGCAGTACTTC
v_call: TRBV5-4
j_call: TRBJ2-7
clone_size: NA
d_call: NA

cdr3_aa: CSARPGLPKRSSYNEQFF
cdr3_nt: TGCAGTGCTAGGCCGGGACTGCCAAAGCGGAGCTCCTACAATGAGCAGTTCTTC
v_call: TRBV20-1
j_call: TRBJ2-1
clone_size: NA
d_call: NA

cdr3_aa: CSVEKQMGTEAFF
cdr3_nt: TGCAGCGTTGAAAAACAGATGGGCACTGAAGCTTTCTTT
v_call: TRBV29-1
j_call: TRBJ1-1
clone_size: few
d_call: NA

cdr3_aa: CATSVRPGTSGYSSYNEQFF
cdr3_nt: TGTGCCACCAGCGTAAGACCCGGGACTAGCGGGTATAGCTCCTACAATGAGCAGTTCTTC
v_call: TRBV15
j_call: TRBJ2-1
clone_size: NA
d_call: TRBD2

cdr3_aa: CASSLGRLNSPLHF
cdr3_nt: TGTGCCAGCAGCCTAGGAAGGCTGAATTCACCCCTCCACTTT
v_call: TRBV7-2
j_call: TRBJ1-6
clone_size: NA
d_call: NA

cdr3_aa: CASSPPSGSGYYEQYF
cdr3_nt: TGTGCCAGCAGTCCCCCAAGCGGTAGCGGCTACTACGAGCAGTACTTC
v_call: TRBV12-3/TRBV12-4
j_call: TRBJ2-7
clone_size: many
d_call: NA

cdr3_aa: CASSQDYFEPGELFF
cdr3_nt: TGCGCCAGCAGCCAAGATTATTTTGAGCCCGGGGAGCTGTTTTTT
v_call: TRBV4-3
j_call: TRBJ2-2
clone_size: many
d_call: NA

cdr3_aa: CASSLVGGEYQETQYF
cdr3_nt: TGTGCCAGCAGCTTAGTAGGTGGGGAATACCAAGAGACCCAGTACTTC
v_call: TRBV7-2
j_call: TRBJ2-5
clone_size: NA
d_call: NA

cdr3_aa: CASSSWTGGHEQYF
cdr3_nt: TGTGCCAGCAGTTCTTGGACAGGGGGACACGAGCAGTACTTC
v_call: TRBV6-5
j_call: TRBJ2-7
clone_size: many
d_call: TRBD1

cdr3_aa: CSARPDEGYTEAFF
cdr3_nt: TGCAGTGCTAGACCGGACGAAGGGTACACTGAAGCTTTCTTT
v_call: TRBV20-1
j_call: TRBJ1-1
clone_size: once
d_call: NA

cdr3_aa: CSARDGSGELFF
cdr3_nt: TGCAGTGCTAGAGATGGTAGCGGGGAGCTGTTTTTT
v_call: TRBV20-1
j_call: TRBJ2-2
clone_size: few
d_call: NA

cdr3_aa: CASGGLRGNQPQHF
cdr3_nt: TGTGCCAGCGGAGGACTTCGCGGTAATCAGCCCCAGCATTTT
v_call: TRBV2
j_call: TRBJ1-5
clone_size: NA
d_call: NA

cdr3_aa: CASSGSKVPATQYF
cdr3_nt: TGTGCCAGCAGTGGATCCAAGGTCCCTGCGACCCAGTACTTC
v_call: TRBV6-1
j_call: TRBJ2-5
clone_size: many
d_call: NA

cdr3_aa: CASSLAGIVAGGPYEQYF
cdr3_nt: TGCGCCAGCAGCTTGGCCGGTATTGTGGCGGGTGGTCCCTACGAGCAGTACTTC
v_call: TRBV5-1
j_call: TRBJ2-7
clone_size: many
d_call: NA

cdr3_aa: CASSRDSNNQPQHF
cdr3_nt: TGCGCCAGCAGCCGCGACAGTAACAATCAGCCCCAGCATTTT
v_call: TRBV4-1
j_call: TRBJ1-5
clone_size: NA
d_call: NA

cdr3_aa: CSAKDSSSGNTIYF
cdr3_nt: TGCAGTGCTAAGGACAGTTCCTCTGGAAACACCATATATTTT
v_call: TRBV20-1
j_call: TRBJ1-3
clone_size: NA
d_call: NA

cdr3_aa: CASSDDRVAEAFF
cdr3_nt: TGCGCCAGCAGTGACGACAGGGTGGCTGAAGCTTTCTTT
v_call: TRBV10-2
j_call: TRBJ1-1
clone_size: NA
d_call: TRBD1

cdr3_aa: CASSPRRDGTGELFF
cdr3_nt: TGTGCCAGCTCACCGAGGAGGGATGGCACCGGGGAGCTGTTTTTT
v_call: TRBV18
j_call: TRBJ2-2
clone_size: NA
d_call: NA

cdr3_aa: CASSLSGSYTF
cdr3_nt: TGTGCCAGTAGTCTTAGCGGGAGCTACACCTTC
v_call: TRBV19
j_call: TRBJ1-2
clone_size: NA
d_call: NA

cdr3_aa: CASSFRQGGQHF
cdr3_nt: TGTGCCAGCAGCTTCCGACAGGGGGGCCAGCATTTT
v_call: TRBV7-9
j_call: TRBJ1-5
clone_size: NA
d_call: TRBD1

cdr3_aa: CASSRYQGHNSYEQYF
cdr3_nt: TGTGCCAGCAGTAGGTACCAGGGGCACAACTCCTACGAGCAGTACTTC
v_call: TRBV7-9
j_call: TRBJ2-7
clone_size: NA
d_call: NA

cdr3_aa: CASSTTSGRARETQYF
cdr3_nt: TGTGCCAGCAGCACTACTAGCGGGAGGGCCCGCGAGACCCAGTACTTC
v_call: TRBV7-9
j_call: TRBJ2-5
clone_size: many
d_call: TRBD2

cdr3_aa: CASSHFSYEQYF
cdr3_nt: TGTGCCAGCAGCCATTTCAGTTACGAGCAGTACTTC
v_call: TRBV12-3/TRBV12-4
j_call: TRBJ2-7
clone_size: NA
d_call: NA

cdr3_aa: CASSLLIGTTNEKLFF
cdr3_nt: TGTGCCAGCAGCCTCCTTATAGGGACTACTAATGAAAAACTGTTTTTT
v_call: TRBV5-6
j_call: TRBJ1-4
clone_size: NA
d_call: NA

cdr3_aa: CATSDSVGQTQYF
cdr3_nt: TGTGCCACCAGTGATTCGGTGGGGCAGACCCAGTACTTC
v_call: TRBV24-1
j_call: TRBJ2-5
clone_size: many
d_call: NA

cdr3_aa: CASSHRDGPNGYTF
cdr3_nt: TGTGCCAGCAGCCATAGGGACGGCCCAAACGGCTACACCTTC
v_call: TRBV7-8
j_call: TRBJ1-2
clone_size: many
d_call: NA

cdr3_aa: CASTWGYSNTEAFF
cdr3_nt: TGTGCCAGTACGTGGGGGTATTCGAACACTGAAGCTTTCTTT
v_call: TRBV19
j_call: TRBJ1-1
clone_size: many
d_call: NA

cdr3_aa: CASSYQGQILIYSNQPQHF
cdr3_nt: TGTGCCAGCAGTTACCAGGGACAGATCCTGATCTATAGCAATCAGCCCCAGCATTTT
v_call: TRBV6-5
j_call: TRBJ1-5
clone_size: NA
d_call: TRBD1

cdr3_aa: CSAPGRTADTQYF
cdr3_nt: TGCAGTGCTCCCGGGCGCACCGCAGATACGCAGTATTTT
v_call: TRBV20-1
j_call: TRBJ2-3
clone_size: NA
d_call: NA

cdr3_aa: CASSEGQGASTEAFF
cdr3_nt: TGTGCCAGCAGTGAGGGCCAGGGGGCTAGCACTGAAGCTTTCTTT
v_call: TRBV25-1
j_call: TRBJ1-1
clone_size: NA
d_call: TRBD1

cdr3_aa: CASTGAGNQPQHF
cdr3_nt: TGTGCCAGCACCGGGGCGGGCAATCAGCCCCAGCATTTT
v_call: TRBV2
j_call: TRBJ1-5
clone_size: many
d_call: NA

cdr3_aa: CSAREGDSHTQETQYF
cdr3_nt: TGCAGTGCTAGAGAGGGGGACAGCCATACCCAAGAGACCCAGTACTTC
v_call: TRBV20-1
j_call: TRBJ2-5
clone_size: NA
d_call: TRBD1

cdr3_aa: CASDGLVGNQPQHF
cdr3_nt: TGTGCCAGCGACGGGTTGGTGGGCAATCAGCCCCAGCATTTT
v_call: TRBV6-6
j_call: TRBJ1-5
clone_size: many
d_call: NA

cdr3_aa: CAWGTGGNTIYF
cdr3_nt: TGTGCCTGGGGGACGGGTGGAAACACCATATATTTT
v_call: TRBV30
j_call: TRBJ1-3
clone_size: NA
d_call: NA

cdr3_aa: CSAAGGGVLAQYF
cdr3_nt: TGCAGTGCTGCAGGCGGGGGAGTGTTGGCCCAGTACTTC
v_call: TRBV20-1
j_call: TRBJ2-5
clone_size: NA
d_call: TRBD2